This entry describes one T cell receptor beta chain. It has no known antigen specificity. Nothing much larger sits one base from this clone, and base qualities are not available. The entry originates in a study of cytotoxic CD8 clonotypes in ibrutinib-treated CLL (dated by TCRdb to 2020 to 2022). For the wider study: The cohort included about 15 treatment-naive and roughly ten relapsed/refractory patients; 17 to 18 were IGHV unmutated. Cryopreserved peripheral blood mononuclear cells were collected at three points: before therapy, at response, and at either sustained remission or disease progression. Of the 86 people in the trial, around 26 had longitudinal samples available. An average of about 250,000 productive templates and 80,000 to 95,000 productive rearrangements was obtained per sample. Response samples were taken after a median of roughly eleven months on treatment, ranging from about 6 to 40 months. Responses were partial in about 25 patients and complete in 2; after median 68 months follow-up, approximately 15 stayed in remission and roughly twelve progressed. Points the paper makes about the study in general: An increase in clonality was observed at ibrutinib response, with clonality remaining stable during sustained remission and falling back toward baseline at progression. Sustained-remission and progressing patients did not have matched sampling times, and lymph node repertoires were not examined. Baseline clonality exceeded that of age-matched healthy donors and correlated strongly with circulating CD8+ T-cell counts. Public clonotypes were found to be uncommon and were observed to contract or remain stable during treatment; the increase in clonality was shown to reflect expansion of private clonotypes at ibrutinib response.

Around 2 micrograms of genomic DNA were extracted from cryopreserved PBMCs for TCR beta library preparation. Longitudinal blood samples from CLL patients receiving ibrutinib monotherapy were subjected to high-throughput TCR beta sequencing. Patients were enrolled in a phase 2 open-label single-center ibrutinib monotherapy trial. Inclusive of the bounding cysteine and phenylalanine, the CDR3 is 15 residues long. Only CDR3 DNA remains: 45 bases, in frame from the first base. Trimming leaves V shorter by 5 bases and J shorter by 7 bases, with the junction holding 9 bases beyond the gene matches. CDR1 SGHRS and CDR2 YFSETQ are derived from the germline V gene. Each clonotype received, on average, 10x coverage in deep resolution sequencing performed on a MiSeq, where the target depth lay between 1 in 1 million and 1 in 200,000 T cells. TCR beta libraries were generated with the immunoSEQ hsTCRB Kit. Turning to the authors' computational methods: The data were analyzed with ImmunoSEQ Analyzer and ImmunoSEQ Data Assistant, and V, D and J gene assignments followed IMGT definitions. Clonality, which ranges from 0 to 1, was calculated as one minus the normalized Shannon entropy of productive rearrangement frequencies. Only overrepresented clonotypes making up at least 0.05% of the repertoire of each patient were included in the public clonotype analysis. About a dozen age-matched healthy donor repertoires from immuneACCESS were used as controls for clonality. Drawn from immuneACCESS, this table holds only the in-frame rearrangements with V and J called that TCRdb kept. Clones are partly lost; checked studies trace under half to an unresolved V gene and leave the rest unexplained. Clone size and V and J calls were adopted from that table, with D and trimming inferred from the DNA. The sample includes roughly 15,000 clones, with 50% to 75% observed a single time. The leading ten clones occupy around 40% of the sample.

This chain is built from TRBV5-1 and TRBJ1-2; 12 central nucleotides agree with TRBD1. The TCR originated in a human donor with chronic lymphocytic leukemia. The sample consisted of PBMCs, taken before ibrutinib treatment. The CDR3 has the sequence CASSRDRGLVSGYTF. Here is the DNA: TGCGCCAGCAGTAGGGACAGGGGGCTAGTGAGTGGCTACACCTTC.